This T cell receptor beta chain was identified in a study of blood T cell repertoires in COVID-19 (dated by TCRdb to 2019 to 2021). For context, the study as a whole: Samples from collaborators originated in the United States, Italy and Spain and spanned both the acute and convalescent phases of COVID-19. The material from the prospective study consisted of cDNA or gDNA derived from T cells, B-cell-depleted T cells, or PBMCs. Subjects who had been exposed to COVID-19, were actively infected with it, or had recovered from it provided the deeply sampled blood TCRbeta repertoires that made up the dataset. The repertoires were made available in a free public database intended to serve as a resource for research on the immune response to SARS-CoV-2. Samples were obtained from the ongoing ImmuneRACE study (first 160 participants) and from 950 to 1,500 subjects provided by 6 global collaborators. A de-identified subject ID, COVID-19 status, age in years and sex were almost always included in the sample metadata. Where available, HLA class I and class II types were obtained from metadata supplied by the sample provider rather than from assay-based typing.

TCRbeta CDR3 regions were amplified from genomic DNA by means of the immunoSEQ Assay, a bias-controlled multiplex PCR. Per the original workflow: Nucleated cell counts per sample were estimated from amplification of reference gene primers within the assay. To quantify the absolute abundance of each unique TCRbeta CDR3 rearrangement, sequence reads were collapsed and filtered. For each sample, productive Simpson clonality was calculated as the square root of Simpson's diversity index over productive rearrangements. The clones in this table, taken by TCRdb from immuneACCESS, are in-frame only. Not every clone is retained; where verified, under half of the shortfall comes from an unresolved V gene, and the cause of the rest is unknown. The D gene and trimming were derived from the DNA, and the V and J assignments and clone size from that table. This sample has 140,000 or so clones in its table, and around 90% of those were observed once. Of the sample, roughly 11% is held by the ten largest clones.

Collaborating institutions collected whole blood in K2EDTA tubes following their own protocols. For TCRbeta analysis, collaborators shipped samples in one of three forms: frozen whole blood, isolated PBMCs, or DNA extracted from either of those sample types. Overall results and qualifications from the work: How much clinical and demographic metadata was included differed by source and by participant, and the metadata was provided uncurated.

From the germline V gene (reference sequence), CDR1 is LNHNV and CDR2 is YYDKDF. V loses 1 base of germline sequence and J loses 0 bases, and the interval between the two ends is 18 bases. From the cysteine up to the phenylalanine, the CDR3 has a length of 18 residues. Here the CDR3 DNA is all that survives: 54 bases in frame from base 1. Details on this clone: What this receptor recognizes is not known. The input lacks base qualities; no much larger clone sits a single base away.

Material: peripheral blood. Rearrangement joined TRBV15 to TRBJ1-2; TRBD1 is a possible D gene, resting on 6 matching bases. The TCR was taken from a woman older than 75 with acute or convalescent COVID-19. The CDR3 corresponds to CATSRVGRGGGANYGYTF. The DNA sequence is as follows: TGTGCCACCAGCAGAGTAGGCAGGGGAGGGGGAGCTAACTATGGCTACACCTTC.